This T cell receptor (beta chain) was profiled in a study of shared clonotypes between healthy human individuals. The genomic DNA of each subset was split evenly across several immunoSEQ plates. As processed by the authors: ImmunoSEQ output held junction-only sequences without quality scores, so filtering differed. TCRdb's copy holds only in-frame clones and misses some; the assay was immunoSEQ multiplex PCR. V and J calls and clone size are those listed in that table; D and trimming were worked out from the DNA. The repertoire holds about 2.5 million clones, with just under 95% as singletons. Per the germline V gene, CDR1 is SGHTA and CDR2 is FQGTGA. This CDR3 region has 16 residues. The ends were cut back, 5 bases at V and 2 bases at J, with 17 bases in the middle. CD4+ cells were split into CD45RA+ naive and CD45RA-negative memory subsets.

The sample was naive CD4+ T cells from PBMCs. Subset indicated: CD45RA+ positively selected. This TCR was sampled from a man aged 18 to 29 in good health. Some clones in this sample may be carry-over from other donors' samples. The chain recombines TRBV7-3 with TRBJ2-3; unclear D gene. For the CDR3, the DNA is TGTGCCAGCAGCCCTACTTGGGCCGCACCCACAGATACGCAGTATTTT. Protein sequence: CASSPTWAAPTDTQYF.